Reported below is one TCR beta chain. Its antigen remains unidentified. J was trimmed by 4 bases and V by 8 bases; bases with no gene match: 1. The CDR3 has 10 residues. Germline CDR1 and CDR2: GTSNPN and SVGIG (reference sequence). It was with random hexamers that roughly 0.45 to 1 ug RNA was reverse transcribed. TCRdb re-called the immunoSEQ multiplex PCR reads with MiXCR, one entry per CDR3 protein. Among roughly 190,000 distinct CDR3 sequences listed, around 95% were seen once. This sample is drawn from a study of CD8 T cells in Susac syndrome. Whole-study results and caveats: Susac-specific public clones numbered more than 15 in total CD8+ repertoires (and roughly five in CD8+ TEMRA repertoires).

Sample: CD8+ T cells from PBMCs. This receptor was taken from a human donor with Susac syndrome. J is TRBJ1-1 and V is TRBV30; TRBD1 matches at 7 bases. The CDR3 bases are TGTGCCGCAGGGGGCACTGAAGCTTTCTTT. It is translated as CAAGGTEAFF.